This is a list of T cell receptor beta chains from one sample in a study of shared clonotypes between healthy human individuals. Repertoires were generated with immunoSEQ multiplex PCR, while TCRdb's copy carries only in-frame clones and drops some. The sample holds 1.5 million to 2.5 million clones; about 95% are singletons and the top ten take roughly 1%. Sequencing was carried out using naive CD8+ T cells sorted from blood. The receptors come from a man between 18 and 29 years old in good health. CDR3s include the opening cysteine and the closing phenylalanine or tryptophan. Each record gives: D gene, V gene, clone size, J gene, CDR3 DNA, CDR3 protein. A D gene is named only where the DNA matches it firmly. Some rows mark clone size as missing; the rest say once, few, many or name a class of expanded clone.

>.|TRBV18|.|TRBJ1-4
TGTGCCAGCTCACCACTGGTGGAACCAAAACTGTTTTTT
CASSPLVEPKLFF
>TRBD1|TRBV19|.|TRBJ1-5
TGTGCCAGTAGGATGACAGGGGAAAATCAGCCCCAGCATTTT
CASRMTGENQPQHF
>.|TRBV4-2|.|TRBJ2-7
TGTGCCAGCCGGGGCGCGGCCTACGAGCAGTACTTC
CASRGAAYEQYF
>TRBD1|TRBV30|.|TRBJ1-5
TGTGCCTGGAGTGAAAAGACAGGGGGTTTGGAGCCCCAGCATTTT
CAWSEKTGGLEPQHF
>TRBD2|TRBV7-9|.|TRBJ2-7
TGTGCCAGCAGCCCAGTACTAGCGATTTCCTACGAGCAGTACTTC
CASSPVLAISYEQYF
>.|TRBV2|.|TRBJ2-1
TGTGCCAGCAGTGAAACCGGGTTGGCAAACGAGCAGTTCTTC
CASSETGLANEQFF
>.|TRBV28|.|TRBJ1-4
TGTGCCAGCAGCGGGGGTGCAACTAATGAAAAACTGTTTTTT
CASSGGATNEKLFF
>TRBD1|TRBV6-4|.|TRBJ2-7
TGTGCCAGCGGCAAAGGGGGCCAGGGGGAGCGGAACGAGCAGTACTTC
CASGKGGQGERNEQYF
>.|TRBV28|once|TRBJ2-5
TGTGCCAGCAGTTTCGGCTGGGCGGGGGAGACCCAGTACTTC
CASSFGWAGETQYF
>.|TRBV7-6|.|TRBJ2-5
TGTGCCAGCAGCTTAGAGGCGTGGGAGTGGGAGACCCAGTACTTC
CASSLEAWEWETQYF
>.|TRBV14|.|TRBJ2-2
TGTGCCAGCAGCCAAGATTACAGGGCGAGCACCGGGGAGCTGTTTTTT
CASSQDYRASTGELFF
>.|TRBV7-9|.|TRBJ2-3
TGTGCCAGCAGCCTGGAGGGGGACTACACAGATACGCAGTATTTT
CASSLEGDYTDTQYF
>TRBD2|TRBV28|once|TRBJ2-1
TGTGCCAGCAGTTTGCGACTAGCGGGAGTCTCCTACAATGAGCAGTTCTTC
CASSLRLAGVSYNEQFF
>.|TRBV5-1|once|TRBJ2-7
TGCGCCAGCAGCTTGGTGGAGGGACTCCTCTACGAGCAGTACTTC
CASSLVEGLLYEQYF
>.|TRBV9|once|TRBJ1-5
TGTGCCAGCAGCCCGTACGCCAATCAGCCCCAGCATTTT
CASSPYANQPQHF
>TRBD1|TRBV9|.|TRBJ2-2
TGTGCCAGCAGTTGGGGACAGGGTAACACCGGGGAGCTGTTTTTT
CASSWGQGNTGELFF
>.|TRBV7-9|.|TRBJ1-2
TGTGCCAGCAGCTCCGCGGATAAGCCGAGAAATGGCTACACCTTC
CASSSADKPRNGYTF
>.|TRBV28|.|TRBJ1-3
TGTGCCAGCAGTTTGGGGAGCTCTGGAAACACCATATATTTT
CASSLGSSGNTIYF
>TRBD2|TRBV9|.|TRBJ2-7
TGTGCCAGCAGCGCCACCGGGGGGGCCTACGAGCAGTACTTC
CASSATGGAYEQYF
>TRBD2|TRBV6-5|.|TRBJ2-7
TGTGCCAGCAGTTCGGGACTAGCGGGCTACGAGCAGTACTTC
CASSSGLAGYEQYF
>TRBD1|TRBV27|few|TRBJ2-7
TGTGCCAGCAGTCCACCGGGACAGGTCCACGAGCAGTACTTC
CASSPPGQVHEQYF
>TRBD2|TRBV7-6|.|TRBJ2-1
TGTGCCAGCAGCTCGGGACTAGCGGGAGGGGGGGTCAATGAGCAGTTCTTC
CASSSGLAGGGVNEQFF
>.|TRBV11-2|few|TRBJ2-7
TGTGCCAGCAGCCCGGACCAGGGGAAGCAGTACTTC
CASSPDQGKQYF
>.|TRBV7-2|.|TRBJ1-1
TGTGCCAGCAGCTTTTCTACAGGGAGAGGAGACACTGAAGCTTTCTTT
CASSFSTGRGDTEAFF
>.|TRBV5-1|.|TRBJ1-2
TGCGCCAGCAGCTTGGCCAGGGGCGTTGACTATGGCTACACCTTC
CASSLARGVDYGYTF
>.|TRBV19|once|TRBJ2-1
TGTGCCAGTAGTCCCGGGACGGTTCCCTACAATGAGCAGTTCTTC
CASSPGTVPYNEQFF
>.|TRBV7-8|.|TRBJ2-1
TGTGCCAGCAGCCTCGTGGCGGGTCCCAACAATGAGCAGTTCTTC
CASSLVAGPNNEQFF
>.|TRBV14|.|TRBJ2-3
TGTGCCAGATGCCCTAGAGGGTTGGGGGGACTTACTTATAAAGATACGCAGTATTTT
CARCPRGLGGLTYKDTQYF
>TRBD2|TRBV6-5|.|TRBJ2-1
TGTGCCAGCAGGCCCGGGACTAGCGGAAATGAGCAGTTCTTC
CASRPGTSGNEQFF
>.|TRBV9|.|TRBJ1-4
TGTGCCAGCAGCTCCGACCATGAAAAACTGTTTTTT
CASSSDHEKLFF
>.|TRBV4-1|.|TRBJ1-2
TGCGCCAGCAGCCTCGAGGGACACTATGGCTACACCTTC
CASSLEGHYGYTF
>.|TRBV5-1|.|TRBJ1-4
TGCGCCAGCAGAGATGATGGCGCAACTAATGAAAAACTGTTTTTT
CASRDDGATNEKLFF
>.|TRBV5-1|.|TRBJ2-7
TGCGCCAGCGGCTTGGAAGGTGGGCCCGCGACCTACGAGCAGTACTTC
CASGLEGGPATYEQYF